The present entry profiles one T cell receptor beta chain with its context. As yet, its antigen is unknown. The CDR3 length is 17 residues. The trim removed 4 bases at V and 1 base at J, leaving 3 bases unmatched. Germline-derived CDR1 and CDR2 are SGHNT and YYREEE (reference sequence). This sample is drawn from a study of shared clonotypes between healthy human individuals. Whole-study context: Those who served as donors were a couple of women and a few men between the ages of 18 and 49.

TCRdb's table, derived via immunoSEQ multiplex PCR, lists solely in-frame clones and lacks some. The table lists some 980,000 clones, more than 75% of them singletons. Study results and limitations: Generation probability values for non-shared clonotypes were lower than those for clonotypes shared by all four donors. Deeper or shallower sequencing was expected to change how clonotypes are shared among donors.

The donors were all Caucasian adults (living in Nashville, Tennessee). The J gene is TRBJ2-6, the V gene TRBV5-4; TRBD2 agrees at 12 bases. The source material was memory CD4+ T cells sorted from blood. Subset noted: CD45RA-negative fraction. This receptor was obtained from a man between 18 and 35 years old in good health. This CDR3 reads CASSPTSGRSGANVLTF. DNA of the CDR3: TGTGCCAGCAGCCCGACTAGCGGGAGATCTGGGGCCAACGTCCTGACTTTC.